This TCR beta chain was profiled in a study of vaccination and CD4 T cells after COVID-19. CD4+ T cells that had been cultured provided DNA sequenced with the Oncomine TCR Beta short-read assay. It was cultured CD4+ T cells from which genomic DNA was extracted. TCRdb called the PCR reads again in MiXCR, with one record for every CDR3 protein. The sample comprises under 25,000 distinct CDR3 sequences, around a quarter of which are singletons, and approximately 10% rests with the top ten. This clonotype was observed a handful of times. The antigen is not known. V was pared by 6 bases and J by 1 base, with 12 bases between. Germline loops: CDR1 LNHDA, CDR2 SQIVND (reference sequence). This CDR3 region has 15 residues. Treatment here: approximately 9-day PBMC culture with coronavirus spike peptide pools or control peptides (ViraFEST assay).

The chain links TRBV19 to TRBJ2-2, with a possible D match to TRBD2 (5 bases). The TCR was taken from a human donor with COVID-19. The sequencing sample was made of cultured CD4+ T cells from blood. The CDR3 region has the DNA TGTGCCAGTAGGCGAGGAGGCCAGAACACCGGGGAGCTGTTTTTT. Translation gives CASRRGGQNTGELFF.